This TCR beta chain was sequenced in a study of T cells after yellow fever vaccination. Regarding the study as a whole: Researchers noted that a small share of clonotypes showed up in both CD4 and CD8 compartments.

Comment on this clonotype: Its matching antigen is unknown.

V dropped 0 bases and J dropped 0 bases, with 9 bases sitting between them. Germline V lookup: CDR1 SGHRS, CDR2 YFSETQ. CDR3 length: 16 amino acids. Each CDR3 protein is one row after TCRdb ran MiXCR on the 5' RACE reads. The table records roughly 500,000 distinct CDR3 sequences, about 19% of them present only once. This specimen was PBMCs, taken 15 days after the yellow fever booster vaccination. The gene calls are TRBV5-1 and TRBJ2-2; D might be TRBD1 (5 bases). The sequence was collected from a man aged 25-40 years who received the YFV17D yellow fever vaccine. The chain's CDR3 is CASSLGTRPNTGELFF. CDR3 nucleotides: TGCGCCAGCAGCTTGGGGACACGGCCGAACACCGGGGAGCTGTTTTTT.